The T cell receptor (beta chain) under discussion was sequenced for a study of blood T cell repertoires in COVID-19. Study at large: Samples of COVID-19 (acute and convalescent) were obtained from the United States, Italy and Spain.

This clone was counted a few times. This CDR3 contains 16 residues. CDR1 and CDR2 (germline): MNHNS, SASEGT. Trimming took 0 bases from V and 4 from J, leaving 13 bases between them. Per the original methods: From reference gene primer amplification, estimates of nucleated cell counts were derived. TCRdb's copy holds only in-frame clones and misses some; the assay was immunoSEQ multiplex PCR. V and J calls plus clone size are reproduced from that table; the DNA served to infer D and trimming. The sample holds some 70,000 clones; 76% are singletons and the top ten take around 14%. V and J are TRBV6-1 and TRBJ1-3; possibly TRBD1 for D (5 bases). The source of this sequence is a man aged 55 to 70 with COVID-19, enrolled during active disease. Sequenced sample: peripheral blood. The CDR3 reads CASSEAERGLGNTIYF. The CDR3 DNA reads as TGTGCCAGCAGTGAAGCGGAAAGGGGTCTAGGAAACACCATATATTTT.